The 13 T cell receptor beta chains given below trace back to one sample, sequenced in a study of tumor-infiltrating lymphocytes in primary liver carcinoma. For blood RNA, unsorted whole blood served as the source, and germline DNA was extracted too. Production of TCR beta cDNA used approximately 0.45 ug total RNA together with a constant-region primer. Each TCR beta library was derived from three nested multiplex PCR rounds that employed slightly modified ARM-PCR. TRBV1-TRBV30 forward primers and a C-beta reverse primer were used in the first two PCR rounds, which each ran for about 9 cycles. TCRdb reprocessed the multiplex PCR reads via MiXCR and lists one record per CDR3 protein. The sample lists 310,000 or so distinct CDR3 sequences; about 65% were seen once. The sample taken for sequencing was peripheral blood. Source of these receptors: a man in his forties or fifties with primary liver carcinoma and hepatitis B virus infection.

With regard to this clonotype: A read error is possible here, since a much larger clone lies one base away. The genes are TRBV7-8 and TRBJ2-7; a possible D gene is TRBD2 (6 bases). V was trimmed by 5 bases and J by 7 bases, leaving 12 bases between them. The V gene's germline CDR1 is SGHVS and CDR2 FQNEAQ. This CDR3 region has 12 residues. The CDR3 sequence is CASSRLGQEQYF. CDR3 sequence (DNA): TGTGCCAGCAGCAGACTAGGGCAGGAGCAGTACTTC.

This clonotype was recorded a few times. The chain joins TRBV6-2 or TRBV6-3 to TRBJ2-7; the D gene could be TRBD1 or TRBD2 (5 bases each). Germline CDR1 reads MNHEY; CDR2 reads SVGEGT. This CDR3 is built from 16 residues. Trimming removed 6 bases at V and 0 bases at J, with 18 bases between. The CDR3 reads CASSQKGRTSSYEQYF. DNA for the CDR3: TGTGCCAGCAGCCAGAAGGGACGGACGTCCTCCTACGAGCAGTACTTC.

To note about this clonotype: At one end, the junction sequence differs from germline, possibly due to a read error. The chain recombines TRBV11-2 with TRBJ2-7; 10 bases map to TRBD2. This CDR3 is 15 amino acids long. Germline loops: CDR1 SGHAT, CDR2 FQNNGV. CDR3 residues: CGSSQGLAISYEQYF. DNA of the CDR3: TGTGGCAGCAGCCAGGGACTAGCGATCTCCTACGAGCAGTACTTC.

In the case of this clonotype: A read error may explain this, as a much larger clone is one base away. Here the CDR3 DNA reads TGTGCCAGCGGTGCAAGGGACAGGGGGAATTCACCCCTCCACTTT. The encoded protein is CASGARDRGNSPLHF. This sequence joins TRBV6-5 and TRBJ1-6, with 11 bases that match TRBD1. V lost 8 bases, J lost 7 bases, and 7 bases stayed unmatched. This CDR3 contains 15 residues. Germline CDR1 reads MNHEY; CDR2 reads SVGAGI.

This clonotype was seen many times. This chain uses TRBV6-5 with TRBJ2-2, with 10 bases matching TRBD2. V lost 8 bases to trimming and J lost 4 bases; unmatched junction nucleotides: 7. The CDR3 spans 15 residues. Germline V gives CDR1 MNHEY, CDR2 SVGAGI. CDR3 sequence reads: CASGQLAGRTGELFF. Written as DNA, the CDR3 is TGTGCCAGCGGACAACTAGCGGGGCGCACCGGGGAGCTGTTTTTT.

The sample holds a few counts of this clonotype. The chain has TRBV11-2 and TRBJ2-3; D ambiguous. Germline V gene sequence: CDR1 SGHAT, CDR2 FQNNGV. The V end was cut by 2 bases, the J end by 4 bases, with 16 bases between. This CDR3 comprises 16 residues. The CDR3 region has the DNA TGTGCCAGCAGCTTACTTCTTGTGCTGGAGTCAGATACGCAGTATTTT. It encodes CASSLLLVLESDTQYF.

This clonotype was detected once. The CDR3: CASRGRLAGVQGNNEQFF. The DNA for the CDR3 is TGTGCCAGCAGGGGCAGACTAGCGGGGGTCCAAGGGAACAATGAGCAGTTCTTC. This chain connects TRBV6-1 to TRBJ2-1, with 12 bases aligning to TRBD2. This CDR3 is 18 amino acids long. The germline V gene has CDR1 MNHNS and CDR2 SASEGT. The trim removed 6 bases at V and 5 bases at J, leaving 14 bases unmatched.

Concerning this clonotype itself: A read error may be the cause here, since a much bigger clone is one base away. The V and J genes are TRBV12-3 or TRBV12-4 and TRBJ1-1; D is undetermined. The CDR3 spans 15 residues. CDR3: CASSLGLASRTDAFF. The CDR3 bases are TGTGCCAGCAGTTTAGGTTTGGCCAGCCGGACTGATGCTTTCTTT.

This clonotype was observed a few times. The V call is TRBV6-6, the J call TRBJ2-3, with TRBD2 matching 11 bases. V was pared by 5 bases and J by 0 bases, with 7 bases of the junction left unmatched. The germline V gene encodes CDR1 MNHNY and CDR2 SVGAGI (reference sequence). The CDR3 extends over 17 amino acids. CDR3 sequence: CASSRLPSGGSTDTQYF. The CDR3 nucleotides are TGTGCCAGCAGTCGCCTCCCTAGCGGGGGGAGCACAGATACGCAGTATTTT.

V and J are TRBV7-3 and TRBJ2-7, with D unclear. CDR3 length: 13 amino acids. In germline, CDR1 is SGHTA, CDR2 FQGTGA. Trimming stripped 5 bases from V and 3 bases from J, with 11 bases between. DNA for the CDR3: TGTGCCAGCAGCCCGTCCCCTAGCTACGAGCAGTACTTC. Protein: CASSPSPSYEQYF.

With regard to this clonotype: A much larger clone differs by one base, so this may be a read error. The rearrangement links TRBV4-2 to TRBJ2-3; D remains unclear. This CDR3 contains 17 residues. The V gene's germline CDR1 is LGHNA and CDR2 YNFKEQ. The CDR3 region has the DNA TGTGCCAACAGCCAAGTTACCCCTAGTATCAGCACAGATACGCAGTATTTT. The encoded protein is CANSQVTPSISTDTQYF.

Only one count was recorded for this clonotype. This may come from a read error, since a much larger clone is one base off. V gene TRBV10-1 combines with J gene TRBJ2-2; 9 bases agree with TRBD2. CDR1 and CDR2 from the germline V gene are WNHNN and SYGVQD (reference sequence). The length of the CDR3 is 15 residues. V shed 11 bases and J 6 bases; nucleotides not matched to a gene: 13. The DNA for the CDR3 is TGCGCCGGCATCGGCGGGAGGGCCCTCGCCGGGGAGCTGTTTTTT. Translation: CAGIGGRALAGELFF.

This clonotype was counted only a few times. V is TRBV12-3 or TRBV12-4 and J is TRBJ2-2, with D perhaps TRBD2 (5 bases). This CDR3 spans 15 amino acids. V lost 6 bases and J lost 0, with 11 bases in between. CDR3 residues: CASSSTGTNTGELFF. CDR3 DNA sequence: TGTGCCAGCAGCTCTACCGGGACGAACACCGGGGAGCTGTTTTTT.